The clone carrying this T cell receptor (beta chain) appeared once. This sample is drawn from a study of blood T cell repertoires in COVID-19. On the study more broadly: COVID-19 samples, acute and convalescent, were from the United States, Italy and Spain. The cDNA or gDNA used as material had been derived from T cells, B-cell-depleted T cells, or PBMCs.

The CDR3 sequence is 14 residues long. Looked up from germline, CDR1 is SGHAT and CDR2 is FQNNGV. Trimming took off 0 bases at V and 4 bases at J, with 9 bases between the two ends. Original handling: Estimation of nucleated cell counts relied on the amplification of reference gene primers. Sequenced by immunoSEQ multiplex PCR; TCRdb stores in-frame clones only, minus some. The DNA was the basis for D and trimming; V, J and clone size are from that table. This sample carries fewer than 250,000 clones, around 81% of them seen once, and the ten largest clones take around 6.4%. This clonotype originated in a woman between 55 and 75 years old with active or convalescent COVID-19. The chain links TRBV11-2 to TRBJ2-5, with D unresolved. The sequenced sample was peripheral blood. CDR3 sequence: CASSLDWLAETQYF. Here the CDR3 DNA reads TGTGCCAGCAGCTTAGATTGGCTGGCAGAGACCCAGTACTTC.